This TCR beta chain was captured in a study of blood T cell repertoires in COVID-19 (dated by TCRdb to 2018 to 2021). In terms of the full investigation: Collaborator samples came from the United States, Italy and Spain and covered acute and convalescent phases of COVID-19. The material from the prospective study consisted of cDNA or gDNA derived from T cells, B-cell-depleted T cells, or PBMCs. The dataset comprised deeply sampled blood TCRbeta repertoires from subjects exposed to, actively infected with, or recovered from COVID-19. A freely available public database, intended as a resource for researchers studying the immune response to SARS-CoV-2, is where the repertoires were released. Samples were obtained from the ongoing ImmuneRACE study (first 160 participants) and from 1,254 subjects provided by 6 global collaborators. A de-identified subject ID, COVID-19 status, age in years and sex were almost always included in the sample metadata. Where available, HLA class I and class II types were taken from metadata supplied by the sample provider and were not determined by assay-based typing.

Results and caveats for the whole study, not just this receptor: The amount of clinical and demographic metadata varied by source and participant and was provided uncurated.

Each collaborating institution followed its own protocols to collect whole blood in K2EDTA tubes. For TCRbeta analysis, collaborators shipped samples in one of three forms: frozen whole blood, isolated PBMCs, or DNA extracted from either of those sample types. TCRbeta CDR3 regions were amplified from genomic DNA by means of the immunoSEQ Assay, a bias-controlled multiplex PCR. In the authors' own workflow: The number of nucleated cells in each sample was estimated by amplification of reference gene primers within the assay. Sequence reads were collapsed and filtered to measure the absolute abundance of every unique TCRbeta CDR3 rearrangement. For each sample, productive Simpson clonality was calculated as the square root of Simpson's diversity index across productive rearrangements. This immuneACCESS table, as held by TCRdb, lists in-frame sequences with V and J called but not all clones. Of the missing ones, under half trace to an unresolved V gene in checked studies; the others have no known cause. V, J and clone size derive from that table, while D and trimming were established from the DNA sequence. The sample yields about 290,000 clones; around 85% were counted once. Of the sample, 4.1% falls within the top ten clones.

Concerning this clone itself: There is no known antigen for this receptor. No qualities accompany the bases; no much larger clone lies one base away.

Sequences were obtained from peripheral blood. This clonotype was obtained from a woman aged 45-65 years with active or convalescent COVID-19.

The nucleotide sequence reads TGCGCCAGCAGACAAACGCGGCTAGCGGGAGGCACCGGGGAGCTGTTTTTT. Translated, it gives CASRQTRLAGGTGELFF. The chain is encoded by TRBV4-1 joined to TRBJ2-2; TRBD2 aligns with 11 central bases. Taken from cysteine to phenylalanine, the CDR3 has 17 residues. CDR3 DNA only is kept here, 51 bases in frame from base 1. The germline V gene encodes CDR1 MGHRA and CDR2 YSYEKL. V loses 6 bases at its end and J loses 4 bases; junction bases beyond the gene matches: 10.